These 32 T cell receptor beta chains originate from one sample sequenced in a study of molecular identifiers for immune sequencing clone quantification. One entry per CDR3 protein, called by TCRdb with MiXCR from the PCR reads. Among about 640,000 distinct CDR3 sequences, 15% to 20% were seen once, and the ten largest hold around 0.9%. Sequencing used naive CD8+ T cells from blood, with Jurkat cell RNA spiked in. Subset specified: FACS-sorted CD8+CD4-CCR7+CD45RA+ naive T cells. The receptors originated from a human donor in good health. Some libraries in this study had Jurkat cell RNA spiked in.

This clonotype was seen many times. The V and J genes are TRBV4-1 and TRBJ1-5; no firm D call. Trimming removed 1 base from V and 3 bases from J, with 10 bases in between. The length of the CDR3 is 15 residues. The V gene's germline CDR1 is MGHRA and CDR2 YSYEKL. The CDR3 DNA follows: TGCGCCAGCAGCCAAGTTTGGTCCATCAATCAGCCCCAGCATTTT. Protein: CASSQVWSINQPQHF.

With regard to this clonotype: A read error may produce the germline difference seen at one junction end. The genes are TRBV10-3 and TRBJ2-3; D may be TRBD2 (7 bases). This CDR3 contains 14 residues. Germline V CDR1 and CDR2: ENHRY, SYGVKD. The CDR3 sequence: CAISDPGGTDAQYF. CDR3 coding DNA: TGTGCCATCAGTGACCCGGGGGGCACAGATGCGCAGTATTTT.

This clonotype was observed many times. The genes are TRBV7-9 and TRBJ2-7; 8 bases are a match to TRBD1. The J segment lost 3 bases and the V segment lost 4 bases, leaving 5 bases of the junction unmatched. CDR1 is SEHNR and CDR2 is FQNEAQ in the germline V gene (reference sequence). This CDR3 has 14 amino acids. CDR3 bases: TGTGCCAGCAGCTCCAGACAGGGGAGCTACGAGCAGTACTTC. This sequence encodes CASSSRQGSYEQYF.

This clonotype has only a few counts. The chain recombines TRBV4-1 with TRBJ2-3; TRBD2 matches at 9 bases. The CDR3 length is 18 residues. The germline gives CDR1 MGHRA, CDR2 YSYEKL. V shed 3 bases and J 6 bases; nucleotides not matched to a gene: 16. For the CDR3, the DNA is TGCGCCAGCAGCCAGAACCCCCCCCCTAGCGGGGAGGGGGATACGCAGTATTTT. The encoded protein is CASSQNPPPSGEGDTQYF.

This clonotype was counted at least ten times. This rearrangement joins TRBV9 to TRBJ1-2; possibly TRBD1 for D (5 bases). The V gene lost 5 bases and the J gene lost 4 bases, with 6 bases spanning the gap. Germline V gene sequence: CDR1 SGDLS, CDR2 YYNGEE. The CDR3 totals 11 residues. The CDR3 sequence is CASRGVYGYTF. The CDR3 DNA reads as TGTGCCAGCAGGGGGGTCTATGGCTACACCTTC.

This clonotype was observed many times. This chain links TRBV25-1 with TRBJ1-1; D remains unclear. Germline CDR1 and CDR2: MGHDK and SYGVNS. The V and J ends lost 1 base and 2 bases respectively, with 17 bases between them. CDR3 length equals 17 residues. DNA of the CDR3: TGTGCCAGCAGTGAATGGGCAGGTTTTAATGTTAACACTGAAGCTTTCTTT. It specifies CASSEWAGFNVNTEAFF.

About this clonotype itself: Given a much more abundant clone one base away, this may be a read error. This is likely a read error, given that the CDR3 carries no conserved phenylalanine or tryptophan at its end. This chain joins TRBV5-3 and TRBJ1-2; D ambiguous. TRBV5-3 carries the ORF label, with uncertain function. The CDR3 has 13 residues. CDR3 region: CASSLIEDYGYTL. The CDR3, as DNA: TGTGCCAGCAGCTTGATTGAAGACTATGGCTACACCCTC.

This clonotype showed up many times. The chain couples TRBV6-5 to TRBJ2-5; 13 bases fit TRBD2. The CDR3 covers 17 residues. Trimming removed 5 bases from V and 4 bases from J; junction bases left unmatched: 10. Germline CDR1 is MNHEY and CDR2 is SVGAGI. CDR3 in amino acids: CASSTGLAGVDRETQYF. In nucleotides, the CDR3 is TGTGCCAGCAGTACCGGACTAGCGGGAGTGGATCGAGAGACCCAGTACTTC.

At least ten counts were recorded for this clonotype. The CDR3, as DNA: TGTGCCACCAGTGAACGGGGCACTTACAATGAGCAGTTCTTC. This codes for CATSERGTYNEQFF. The chain is built from TRBV24-1 and TRBJ2-1; the D call may be TRBD1 or TRBD2 (5 bases each). Germline V gene sequence: CDR1 KGHDR, CDR2 SFDVKD. The CDR3 totals 14 residues. Trimming stripped 4 bases from V and 4 bases from J, with 10 bases between.

This clonotype came up many times. The rearrangement uses TRBV6-5 and TRBJ2-3; 10 bases map to TRBD1. Germline assignment: CDR1 MNHEY and CDR2 SVGAGI. The CDR3 is 15 residues long. The trim removed 6 bases at V and 4 bases at J, leaving 7 bases unmatched. This CDR3 is CASSHDRGLSDTQYF. DNA of the CDR3: TGTGCCAGCAGCCACGACAGGGGGCTTTCAGATACGCAGTATTTT.

In this sample, this clonotype turned up many times. This chain uses TRBV5-1 with TRBJ2-1; 16 bases map to TRBD2. Trimming cost V 4 bases and J 7 bases; bases outside gene matches: 11. There are 18 residues in the CDR3. Germline assignment: CDR1 SGHRS and CDR2 YFSETQ. In DNA, the CDR3 is TGCGCCAGCAGCCGCCGGGGACTAGCGGGAGGGCCGGCTAATGAGCAGTTCTTC. Amino acids: CASSRRGLAGGPANEQFF.

This clonotype was detected ten times or more. The V call is TRBV29-1, the J call TRBJ2-7, with 9 bases lining up with TRBD2. CDR3 length equals 15 residues. Trimming took 1 base from V and 4 from J; bases not matched to a gene: 8. Germline lookup yields CDR1 SQVTM and CDR2 ANQGSEA. As DNA, the CDR3 is TGCAGCGTTGAAGGGATCGGCGGGAGGGTTTACGAGCAGTACTTC. Its protein product is CSVEGIGGRVYEQYF.

This clonotype was picked up many times. J is TRBJ1-1 and V is TRBV6-1; D gene ambiguous. V was clipped by 2 bases and J by 8 bases, with 18 bases between them. CDR3 size: 15 residues. The germline CDR1 and CDR2 sequences are MNHNS and SASEGT. Here the CDR3 reads CASSEPDTGSPEAFF. CDR3 DNA: TGTGCCAGCAGTGAACCCGACACCGGGAGCCCCGAAGCTTTCTTT.

The table lists this clonotype with many counts. V is TRBV4-1 and J is TRBJ1-1, with 7 bases aligning to TRBD1. The CDR3 runs to 15 residues. CDR1 is MGHRA, CDR2 YSYEKL, per germline. The ends lost 5 bases at V and 6 bases at J; junction bases unmatched: 12. The CDR3 reads CASSSAPQGVAEAFF. The CDR3, as DNA: TGCGCCAGCAGCAGTGCCCCGCAGGGGGTTGCTGAAGCTTTCTTT.

This clonotype was seen repeatedly, ten times or more. The CDR3 coding sequence is TGTGCCAGCAGTCCCAGGGGGATAGGTCAGCCCCAGCATTTT. Its protein product is CASSPRGIGQPQHF. The gene calls are TRBV25-1 and TRBJ1-5, with 7 bases aligning to TRBD1. After removal of 5 bases from V and 6 bases from J, the junction contained 7 bases not matched to a gene. Germline assignment: CDR1 MGHDK and CDR2 SYGVNS. The CDR3 is 14 residues long.

The chain is built from TRBV3-1 and TRBJ1-1; unclear D gene. CDR3 length equals 13 residues. V shed 4 bases and J shed 3 bases, with 9 bases lying between them. Germline CDR1 LGHDT, CDR2 YNNKEL (reference sequence). CDR3 sequence reads: CASSPPLDTEAFF. CDR3 bases: TGTGCCAGCAGCCCCCCTCTGGACACTGAAGCTTTCTTT.

The CDR3: CASSLGLAGVSQETQYF. In nucleotides, the CDR3 is TGTGCCAGCAGCTTGGGACTAGCGGGAGTCAGTCAAGAGACCCAGTACTTC. The V gene is TRBV7-9, the J gene TRBJ2-5; TRBD2 aligns across 14 bases. V shed 3 bases and J 2 bases; nucleotides not matched to a gene: 5. Germline V CDR1 and CDR2: SEHNR, FQNEAQ (reference sequence). This CDR3 region has 17 residues.

Comment on this clonotype: It may be a read error: a sequence one base away is much more abundant. V usage is TRBV5-3 and J usage is TRBJ1-1; D is possibly TRBD1 (6 bases). Being an ORF, TRBV5-3 has a function that is uncertain. This CDR3 is 15 amino acids long. CDR3 nucleotide sequence: TGTGCCAGCAGCTTAGATCCCTTACGGACAGTTGAAGCTTTCTTT. It codes for CASSLDPLRTVEAFF.

Only a few counts were recorded for this clonotype. No conserved phenylalanine or tryptophan is present at the end of the CDR3, so a read error is the likely explanation. V gene TRBV29-1 combines with J gene TRBJ2-2, with TRBD2 as a possible D gene (5 bases). V lost 4 bases and J 0 bases, leaving 6 bases between the germline ends. The CDR3 is 13 amino acids. Per germline, CDR1 SQVTM and CDR2 ANQGSEA. The CDR3 DNA sequence: TGCAGCGTTGCCGGGGCGAACACCGGGGAGCTGTTTCTT. As protein: CSVAGANTGELFL.

Concerning this clonotype: This could be a read error, since a much larger clone is one nucleotide away. V and J are TRBV4-3 and TRBJ2-4; D is possibly TRBD1 (6 bases). This CDR3 has 18 amino acids. Germline CDR1 LGHNA, CDR2 YSLEER. The CDR3 bases are TGCGCCAGCAGCCAAGATGTGGGCAGGGGCTTTGACAAAAACATTCAGTGCTTC. Amino acids: CASSQDVGRGFDKNIQCF.

Ten or more counts support this clonotype. The chain has TRBV9 and TRBJ2-1; 9 positions match TRBD2. The CDR3 covers 20 residues. After removal of 0 bases from V and 1 base from J, the junction contained 14 bases not matched to a gene. The germline CDR1 and CDR2 sequences are SGDLS and YYNGEE. The CDR3 here is CASSVEDPFLAGGSYNEQFF. CDR3 bases: TGTGCCAGCAGCGTAGAGGACCCCTTCCTCGCGGGAGGGTCCTACAATGAGCAGTTCTTC.

This clonotype was picked up many times. The chain uses TRBV7-9 and TRBJ2-7; 8 bases match TRBD1. The germline V gene encodes CDR1 SEHNR and CDR2 FQNEAQ (reference sequence). The CDR3 runs to 15 residues. J gave up 2 bases and V 4 bases, and 7 bases lay outside the gene matches. CDR3 in DNA: TGTGCCAGCAGCTCCGGGACAGGCGGCCCCTACGAGCAGTACTTC. Protein product: CASSSGTGGPYEQYF. Variable domain in full (rest from reference TRBV7-9 and TRBJ2-7): DTGVSQNPRHKITKRGQNVTFRCDPISEHNRLYWYRQTLGQGPEFLTYFQNEAQLEKSRLLSDRFSAERPKGSFSTLEIQRTEQGDSAMYLCASSSGTGGPYEQYFGPGTRLTVT.

This clonotype was seen repeatedly, ten times or more. This rearrangement joins TRBV27 to TRBJ2-7; the match to TRBD2 covers 13 bases. CDR1 is MNHEY and CDR2 is SMNVEV in the germline V gene (reference sequence). J was trimmed by 3 bases and V by 6 bases; bases with no gene match: 5. This CDR3 is built from 15 residues. Here the CDR3 DNA reads TGTGCCAGCAGCACGACTAGCGGGGGGTACTACGAGCAGTACTTC. Translating gives CASSTTSGGYYEQYF.

On this clonotype: A much larger clone differs from this one at a single base, so this may be a read error. The chain links TRBV6-5 to TRBJ2-7; TRBD1 is a possible D gene (5 bases). The CDR3 spans 13 residues. Trimming took 8 bases from V and 3 from J, leaving 14 bases between them. The germline CDR1 and CDR2 sequences are MNHEY and SVGAGI. The CDR3 DNA reads as TGTGCCAGCGGTTCCCCAGGGTTCTACGAGCAGTACTTC. Translating gives CASGSPGFYEQYF.

To note about this clonotype: Just one base apart from a much larger clone, this may be a read error. Because the CDR3 is missing its conserved closing phenylalanine or tryptophan, this is likely a read error. The chain couples TRBV6-1 to TRBJ2-7, with D possibly TRBD2 on 5 matching bases. V shed 0 bases and J shed 3 bases, with 15 bases lying between them. The CDR3 is 16 residues long. Germline CDR1 reads MNHNS; CDR2 reads SASEGT. The CDR3 sequence is CASSEAPGKSGYEQYL. CDR3 bases: TGTGCCAGCAGTGAAGCGCCGGGAAAGTCCGGCTACGAGCAGTACCTC.

This clonotype was seen repeatedly, ten times or more. CDR3 in amino acids: CATSRDLPGEQYF. CDR3 bases: TGTGCCACCAGCAGAGATCTCCCCGGCGAGCAGTACTTC. The chain uses TRBV15 and TRBJ2-7; D ambiguous. Germline-derived CDR1 and CDR2 are LNHNV and YYDKDF (reference sequence). The CDR3 extends over 13 amino acids. Trimming cost V 0 bases and J 6 bases, with 9 bases left between them.

This clonotype was observed at least ten times. The chain combines TRBV6-1 with TRBJ2-6, with no clear D. The CDR3 spans 15 residues. The germline V and J ends were trimmed by 9 bases and 0 bases, with 12 bases remaining between them. CDR1 and CDR2 from the germline V gene are MNHNS and SASEGT. CDR3 coding DNA: TGTGCCAGTACGGATTTCGGCTCTGGGGCCAACGTCCTGACTTTC. Translated: CASTDFGSGANVLTF.

This clonotype came up many times. The chain couples TRBV24-1 to TRBJ1-5, with TRBD1 identical over 7 bases. The CDR3 covers 15 residues. Germline assignment: CDR1 KGHDR and CDR2 SFDVKD. With 10 bases clipped from V and 1 base from J, the junction kept 9 bases outside the gene matches. CDR3 loop: CATFKRGLSNQPQHF. CDR3 DNA: TGTGCCACTTTTAAGAGGGGGCTCAGCAATCAGCCCCAGCATTTT.

This clonotype was counted once. CDR3 region: CASSFGYAGELFF. CDR3 nucleotides: TGTGCCAGCAGTTTTGGTTACGCCGGGGAGCTGTTTTTT. This chain connects TRBV12-3 or TRBV12-4 to TRBJ2-2; D is unclear. V was cut by 3 bases and J by 6 bases, with 8 bases left in between. CDR3 length equals 13 residues.

In its sample, this clonotype was seen many times. The chain joins TRBV20-1 to TRBJ2-7; 8 bases agree with TRBD2. From germline, CDR1 is DFQATT and CDR2 SNEGSKA (reference sequence). CDR3 length: 15 amino acids. V dropped 0 bases and J dropped 1; count of bases not matched to a gene: 5. The CDR3 reads CSARDRGRPSYEQYF. The CDR3 DNA follows: TGCAGTGCTAGAGATCGCGGGAGGCCATCCTACGAGCAGTACTTC.

Points on this clonotype: Being one base from a much bigger clone, this may be a read error. The CDR3 end shows no conserved phenylalanine or tryptophan, and so a read error is likely. V usage is TRBV4-3 and J usage is TRBJ2-7; D may be TRBD1 or TRBD2 (5 bases each). The CDR3 runs to 14 residues. CDR1 and CDR2 (germline): LGHNA, YSLEER. Deletions cut 4 bases from V and 4 bases from J, with 14 bases between. Here the CDR3 DNA reads TGCGCCAGCAGCCCCGAGGACGGGACGTACGAGCAGTACTTA. Translated, it gives CASSPEDGTYEQYL.

A note on this clonotype: Possible read error: a much larger clone is one base away. The chain joins TRBV7-2 to TRBJ2-3; D remains ambiguous. The length of the CDR3 is 15 residues. Germline V gene sequence: CDR1 SGHTA, CDR2 FQGNSA. This CDR3 reads CVSSLISGPTDTQYF. The CDR3 bases are TGTGTCAGCAGCTTAATATCTGGACCCACAGATACGCAGTATTTT. Drawing the rest from reference TRBV7-2 and TRBJ2-3, the complete variable domain is GAGVSQSPSNKVTEKGKDVELRCDPISGHTALYWYRQSLGQGLEFLIYFQGNSAPDKSGLPSDRFSAERTGGSVSTLTIQRTQQEDSAVYLCVSSLISGPTDTQYFGPGTRLTVL.